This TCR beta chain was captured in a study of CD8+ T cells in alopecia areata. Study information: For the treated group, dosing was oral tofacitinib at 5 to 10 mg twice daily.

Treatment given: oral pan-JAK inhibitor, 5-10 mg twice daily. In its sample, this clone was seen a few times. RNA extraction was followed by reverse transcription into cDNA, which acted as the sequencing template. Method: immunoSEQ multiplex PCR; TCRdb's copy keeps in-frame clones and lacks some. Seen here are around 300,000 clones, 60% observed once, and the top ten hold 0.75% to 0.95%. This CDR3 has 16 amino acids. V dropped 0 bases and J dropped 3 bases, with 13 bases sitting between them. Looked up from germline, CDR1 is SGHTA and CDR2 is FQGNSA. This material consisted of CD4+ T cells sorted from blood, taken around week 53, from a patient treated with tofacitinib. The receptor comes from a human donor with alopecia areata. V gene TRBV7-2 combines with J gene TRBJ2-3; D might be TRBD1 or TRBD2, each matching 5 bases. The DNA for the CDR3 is TGTGCCAGCAGCTTAGCAGGGACCCTCGAGACAGATACGCAGTATTTT. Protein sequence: CASSLAGTLETDTQYF.